This T cell receptor beta chain was captured by sequencing in a study of control samples from healthy donors and cancer patients. Generated by immunoSEQ multiplex PCR, the TCRdb table keeps only in-frame clones and is missing some. Among 95,000 to 150,000 clones listed, around 86% were seen once. The CDR3 has 16 amino acids. Per germline, CDR1 SNHLY and CDR2 FYNNEI. Trimming removed 0 bases at V and 2 bases at J, with 13 bases between. The receptor was derived from a man aged 40-49 years in good health. Material for sequencing was blood. V and J are TRBV2 and TRBJ1-1; no clear D gene. The CDR3 region has the DNA TGTGCCAGCAGTGAAGCGCCTTACGGAATTAACACTGAAGCTTTCTTT. Its translation is CASSEAPYGINTEAFF.